This TCR beta chain was found in a study of T cells in narcolepsy. Study-wide context: Enrolled donors included narcolepsy type 1 or type 2 patients and healthy controls. General study findings and limits: Autoreactive clone sequences were missing from some blood memory CD4+ repertoires. Reportedly, autoreactive clonotypes were serially detected in patients' blood but not controls'. Same-patient CSF and blood CD4+ T cell clonotypes included HCRT-specific and TRIB2-specific autoreactive ones.

The germline gives CDR1 LGHNA, CDR2 YSLEER. Losses at the gene ends were 4 bases for V and 3 bases for J; bases not matched to a gene: 10. This CDR3 is 16 amino acids long. Repertoires were generated with immunoSEQ multiplex PCR, while TCRdb's copy carries only in-frame clones and drops some. The table lists 36,000 or so clones, 87% of them singletons. This clone was seen a handful of times. Antigen specificity is unknown. This clonotype was sampled from a human donor with narcolepsy. The chain employs TRBV4-3 and TRBJ1-2, with 8 nucleotides matching TRBD1. The source material was CD45RA- memory CD4+ T cells from PBMCs. The CDR3 DNA sequence: TGCGCCAGCAGCCGAGAACCAGGGGGCGGGGACTATGGCTACACCTTC. It specifies CASSREPGGGDYGYTF.